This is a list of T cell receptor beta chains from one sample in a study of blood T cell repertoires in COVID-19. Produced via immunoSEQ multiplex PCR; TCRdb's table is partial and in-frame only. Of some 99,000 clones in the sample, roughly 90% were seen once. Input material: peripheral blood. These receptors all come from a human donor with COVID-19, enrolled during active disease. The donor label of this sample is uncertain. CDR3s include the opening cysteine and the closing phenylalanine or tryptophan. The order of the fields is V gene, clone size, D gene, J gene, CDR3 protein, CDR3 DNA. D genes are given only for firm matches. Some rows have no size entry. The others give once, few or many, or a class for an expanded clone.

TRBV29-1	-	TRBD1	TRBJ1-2	CSVLQQGTYGYTF	TGCAGCGTCCTTCAACAGGGGACTTATGGCTACACCTTC
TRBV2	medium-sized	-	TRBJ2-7	CASTRASGIFNEQYF	TGTGCCAGCACCAGAGCGTCGGGGATCTTCAACGAGCAGTACTTC
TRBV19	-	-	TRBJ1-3	CASSITQASGNTIYF	TGTGCCAGTAGTATTACTCAGGCCTCTGGAAACACCATATATTTT
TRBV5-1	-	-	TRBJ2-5	CASSPTGESQETQYF	TGCGCCAGCAGCCCGACAGGCGAAAGTCAAGAGACCCAGTACTTC
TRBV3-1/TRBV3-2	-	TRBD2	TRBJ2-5	CASSPLLAGGQETQYF	TGTGCCAGCAGCCCCCTACTAGCGGGGGGACAAGAGACCCAGTACTTC
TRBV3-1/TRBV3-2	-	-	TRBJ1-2	CASSPTVNLGYTF	TGTGCCAGCAGCCCTACAGTGAACCTTGGCTACACCTTC
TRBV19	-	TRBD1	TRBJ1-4	CASSIGGQGGEKLFF	TGTGCCAGTAGTATAGGGGGACAGGGGGGCGAAAAACTGTTTTTT
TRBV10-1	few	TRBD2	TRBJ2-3	CASSTGTSGTKDTQYF	TGCGCCAGCAGTACCGGGACTAGCGGGACCAAAGATACGCAGTATTTT
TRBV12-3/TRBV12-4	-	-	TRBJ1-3	CASGANTIYF	TGTGCCAGCGGGGCAAACACCATATATTTT
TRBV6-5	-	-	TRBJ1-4	CASSYSGVANEKLFF	TGTGCCAGCAGTTACTCAGGGGTTGCTAATGAAAAACTGTTTTTT
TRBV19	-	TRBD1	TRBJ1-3	CATSQGAGNTIYF	TGTGCCACCTCGCAGGGGGCTGGAAACACCATATATTTT
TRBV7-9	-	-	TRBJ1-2	CASSLNGGGYTF	TGTGCCAGCAGCTTAAACGGGGGAGGCTACACCTTC
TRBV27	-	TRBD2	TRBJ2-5	CASSLFSGGAPETQYF	TGTGCCAGCAGTTTATTTAGCGGGGGGGCCCCAGAGACCCAGTACTTC
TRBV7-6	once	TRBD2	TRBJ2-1	CASSLGTSNYNEQFF	TGTGCCAGCAGTCTCGGGACTAGCAACTACAATGAGCAGTTCTTC
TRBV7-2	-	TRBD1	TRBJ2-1	CASSSLVRGKDEQFF	TGTGCCAGCAGTTCCCTCGTCAGGGGGAAGGATGAGCAGTTCTTC
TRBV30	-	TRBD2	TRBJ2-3	CAWRPGLAWTDTQYF	TGTGCCTGGAGGCCCGGACTAGCGTGGACAGATACGCAGTATTTT
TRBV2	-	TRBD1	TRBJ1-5	CASSRQTGLFQPQHF	TGTGCCAGCAGTAGACAGACAGGGCTTTTTCAGCCCCAGCATTTT
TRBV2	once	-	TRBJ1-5	CASIAGLSQPQHF	TGTGCCAGCATTGCAGGGCTGAGTCAGCCCCAGCATTTT
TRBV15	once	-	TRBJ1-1	CATSRDWGRTNTEAFF	TGTGCCACCAGCAGAGATTGGGGGCGCACGAACACTGAAGCTTTCTTT
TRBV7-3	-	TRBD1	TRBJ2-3	CASSWGTGSEGTQYF	TGTGCCAGCAGCTGGGGGACAGGCTCAGAAGGTACGCAGTATTTT
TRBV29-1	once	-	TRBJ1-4	CSVDSSGANEKLFF	TGCAGCGTTGACTCCTCCGGGGCTAATGAAAAACTGTTTTTT
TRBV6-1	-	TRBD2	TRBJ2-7	CASSEEASGGAVEQYF	TGTGCCAGCAGTGAAGAGGCTAGCGGGGGGGCAGTCGAGCAGTACTTC
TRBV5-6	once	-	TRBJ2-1	CASSSLSDYSYNEQFF	TGTGCCAGCAGCTCCCTTAGTGATTACTCCTACAATGAGCAGTTCTTC
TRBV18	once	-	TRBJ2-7	CASSPPVGGGPYEQYF	TGTGCCAGCTCACCACCGGTGGGCGGGGGCCCCTACGAGCAGTACTTC
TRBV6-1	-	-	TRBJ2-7	CASSERPQTLFSRSYEQYF	TGTGCCAGCAGTGAACGGCCACAGACCCTTTTCTCGCGCTCCTACGAGCAGTACTTC
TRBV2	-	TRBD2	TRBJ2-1	CASRDQPAGGGNEQFF	TGTGCCAGCAGAGATCAGCCAGCGGGAGGTGGTAATGAGCAGTTCTTC
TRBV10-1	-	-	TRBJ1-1	CASSESLNTEAFF	TGCGCCAGCAGTGAGTCCTTGAACACTGAAGCTTTCTTT
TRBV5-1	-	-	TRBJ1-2	CASSSGPTGDYGYTF	TGCGCCAGCAGCTCGGGCCCGACAGGAGATTATGGCTACACCTTC
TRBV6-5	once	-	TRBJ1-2	CASSLHFNYGYTF	TGTGCCAGCAGTTTGCACTTCAACTATGGCTACACCTTC
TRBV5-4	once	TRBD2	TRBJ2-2	CASSLAAGGDTGELFF	TGTGCCAGCAGCTTGGCAGCGGGGGGCGACACCGGGGAGCTGTTTTTT
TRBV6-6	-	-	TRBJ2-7	CASSYSWRTSYEQYF	TGTGCCAGCAGTTACTCGTGGAGGACTTCCTACGAGCAGTACTTC
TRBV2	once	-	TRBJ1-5	CADEFQDFYSNQPQHF	TGTGCAGACGAGTTCCAGGATTTTTATTCCAATCAGCCCCAGCATTTT
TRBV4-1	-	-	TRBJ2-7	CASSLQGSGTEQYF	TGCGCCAGCAGCCTCCAGGGGTCAGGGACCGAGCAGTACTTC
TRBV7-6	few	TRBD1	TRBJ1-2	CASSSQGVGGYTF	TGTGCCAGCAGCTCCCAGGGGGTGGGAGGCTACACCTTC